The 4 T cell receptor beta chains in this list originate from one sample, sequenced in a study of cytomegalovirus exposure and HLA in healthy donors. Primers included in the PCR were 60 Vbeta and 13 Jbeta primers. This table comes from immunoSEQ multiplex PCR, and its TCRdb copy is limited to in-frame clones, with some not included. The repertoire holds some 160,000 clones, with about 78% as singletons. The material sequenced was PBMCs. These receptors all come from a male donor in good health and CMV-seronegative.

The chain joins TRBV7-9 to TRBJ2-2, with TRBD1 matching 7 bases. The CDR3 loop spans 14 amino acids. CDR1 and CDR2 from the germline V gene are SEHNR and FQNEAQ (reference sequence). The junction had 3 bases not matched to a gene; V was cut back by 4 bases and J by 4 bases. The DNA of the CDR3 is TGTGCCAGCAGCTCCGGGACAGCCACCGGGGAGCTGTTTTTT. Its protein is CASSSGTATGELFF.

The gene calls are TRBV7-9 and TRBJ1-1; 11 positions match TRBD1. Per the germline V gene, CDR1 is SEHNR and CDR2 is FQNEAQ (reference sequence). The CDR3 is 16 amino acids. V dropped 6 bases and J dropped 5; count of bases not matched to a gene: 11. CDR3 region: CASRKPGQGVKTEAFF. CDR3 coding DNA: TGTGCCAGCAGGAAACCGGGACAGGGGGTTAAGACTGAAGCTTTCTTT.

The chain couples TRBV28 to TRBJ2-3, with TRBD2 matching over 8 bases. This CDR3 region has 16 residues. Germline V lookup: CDR1 MDHEN, CDR2 SYDVKM. Losses at the gene ends were 7 bases for V and 6 bases for J; bases not matched to a gene: 15. CDR3 nucleotide sequence: TGTGCCAGCACCCCTTGGGCGACGGGAGGGCCGGATACGCAGTATTTT. Its protein is CASTPWATGGPDTQYF.

This clone was counted at least ten times. The chain links TRBV9 to TRBJ2-7, with 8 bases aligning to TRBD2. CDR1 and CDR2 from the germline V gene are SGDLS and YYNGEE. This CDR3 is built from 16 residues. V dropped 0 bases and J dropped 2; count of bases not matched to a gene: 7. This CDR3 is CASSVEGAGDTYEQYF. The CDR3 DNA is TGTGCCAGCAGCGTAGAAGGAGCGGGGGATACCTACGAGCAGTACTTC.